These 21 T cell receptor beta chains were sequenced from one sample in a study of PD-L1 blockade in urothelial cancer. Time point denoted: pretreatment peripheral blood. TCRdb's table, derived via immunoSEQ multiplex PCR, lists solely in-frame clones and lacks some. In the table there are tens of thousands of clones, under 90% of which are singletons. The source was PBMCs, collected around atezolizumab (anti-PD-L1) treatment. These receptors all stem from a man aged 65-85 years with urothelial cancer.

The chain uses TRBV13 and TRBJ1-4; D gene ambiguous. The V gene's germline CDR1 is PRHDT and CDR2 FYEKMQ (reference sequence). V was clipped by 2 bases and J by 13 bases, with 17 bases between them. The CDR3 sequence is 14 residues long. In DNA, the CDR3 is TGTGCCAGCAGCTTATCGGTCCCAGCTAGCGGACTGTTTTTT. This sequence encodes CASSLSVPASGLFF.

This rearrangement joins TRBV29-1 to TRBJ2-5, with D tentatively TRBD2 (5 bases). This CDR3 is built from 12 residues. Trimming took off 0 bases at V and 6 bases at J, with 8 bases between the two ends. The germline V gene encodes CDR1 SQVTM and CDR2 ANQGSEA. This CDR3 is CSVEEVGKTQYF. CDR3 DNA: TGCAGCGTTGAAGAAGTCGGGAAGACCCAGTACTTC. Complete variable domain (other parts from reference TRBV29-1 and TRBJ2-5): SAVISQKPSRDICQRGTSLTIQCQVDSQVTMMFWYRQQPGQSLTLIATANQGSEATYESGFVIDKFPISRPNLTFSTLTVSNMSPEDSSIYLCSVEEVGKTQYFGPGTRLLVL.

This chain links TRBV30 with TRBJ2-1; a possible D gene is TRBD1 (6 bases). Germline V gene lookup returns CDR1 GTSNPN and CDR2 SVGIG (reference sequence). V dropped 2 bases and J dropped 3 bases, with 14 bases sitting between them. The CDR3 is 15 residues long. The CDR3 nucleotides read TGTGCCTGGAGTTTCGGGACACCGAGCTACAATGAGCAGTTCTTC. Its translation is CAWSFGTPSYNEQFF.

This clone appeared once. The chain combines TRBV27 with TRBJ1-5, with TRBD1 matching 12 bases. CDR3 length equals 15 residues. Germline V gene sequence: CDR1 MNHEY, CDR2 SMNVEV (reference sequence). V dropped 5 bases and J dropped 6; count of bases not matched to a gene: 5. The CDR3 region has the DNA TGTGCCAGCAGTATTGGGACAGGGGGCAGTCAGCCCCAGCATTTT. Amino acids: CASSIGTGGSQPQHF.

The chain recombines TRBV13 with TRBJ2-3, with 15 bases lining up with TRBD2. CDR1 is PRHDT and CDR2 is FYEKMQ in the germline V gene (reference sequence). V dropped 5 bases and J dropped 4; count of bases not matched to a gene: 16. CDR3 size: 20 residues. The CDR3: CASSHKSRTSGRDGPDTQYF. CDR3 in DNA: TGTGCCAGCAGCCACAAATCGAGGACTAGCGGGAGGGATGGCCCAGATACGCAGTATTTT.

The chain carries TRBV6-1 and TRBJ2-7; D might be TRBD1 (5 bases). V was cut by 4 bases and J by 2 bases, with 18 bases left in between. This CDR3 has 16 residues. The germline CDR1 and CDR2 sequences are MNHNS and SASEGT. The CDR3 DNA reads as TGTGCCAGCAGTGCTCCAATAGGAGCAGGGCCCTACGAGCAGTACTTC. Translation gives CASSAPIGAGPYEQYF.

This clone has just one count. The chain is built from TRBV7-8 and TRBJ2-7; weak D call: TRBD2 (6 bases). Germline CDR1 and CDR2: SGHVS and FQNEAQ. Trimming took 5 bases from V and 2 from J, leaving 10 bases between them. The CDR3 loop spans 13 amino acids. The CDR3 bases are TGTGCCAGCAGCGGGGGACTCCCCTACGAGCAGTACTTC. It yields the protein CASSGGLPYEQYF.

The chain couples TRBV5-1 to TRBJ2-1; the D gene is possibly TRBD1 (6 bases). CDR1 SGHRS and CDR2 YFSETQ come from the germline V gene. The CDR3 sequence is 14 residues long. Trimming pared 0 bases from V and 3 bases from J, leaving 7 bases between. CDR3 in DNA: TGCGCCAGCAGCTTGGACAGGGTCTACAATGAGCAGTTCTTC. Translation gives CASSLDRVYNEQFF.

In regard to this clone: Other DNA sequences within the sample encode an identical CDR3. V gene TRBV5-1 combines with J gene TRBJ2-3, with 9 bases aligning to TRBD2. This CDR3 is 15 amino acids long. V dropped 4 bases and J dropped 0; count of bases not matched to a gene: 3. Per germline, CDR1 SGHRS and CDR2 YFSETQ. The CDR3 DNA sequence: TGCGCCAGCAGCCAAACTAGCGGGAGCACAGATACGCAGTATTTT. This sequence encodes CASSQTSGSTDTQYF.

The rearrangement uses TRBV28 and TRBJ1-5, with D possibly matching TRBD1 (5 bases). CDR3 length equals 16 residues. V dropped 2 bases and J dropped 4 bases, with 15 bases sitting between them. From germline, CDR1 is MDHEN and CDR2 SYDVKM. CDR3 DNA: TGTGCCAGCAGTTTAACCCTAGGCAGGGCGAATCAGCCCCAGCATTTT. The encoded protein is CASSLTLGRANQPQHF.

This chain connects TRBV6-1 to TRBJ2-7; no firm D call. Trimming stripped 4 bases from V and 1 base from J, with 11 bases between. The CDR3 extends over 14 amino acids. CDR1 and CDR2 (germline): MNHNS, SASEGT. Written as DNA, the CDR3 is TGTGCCAGCAGTGTTGGTCCAGGATCCTACGAGCAGTACTTC. Translation: CASSVGPGSYEQYF.

The CDR3 DNA sequence: TGTGCCAGCAGCTTAACTGGCAGGAGGAGCACTGAAGCTTTCTTT. Translating it yields CASSLTGRRSTEAFF. The chain couples TRBV7-3 to TRBJ1-1; no clear D. Germline values: CDR1 SGHTA, CDR2 FQGTGA. The CDR3 sequence is 15 residues long. V dropped 0 bases and J dropped 4 bases, with 12 bases sitting between them.

This chain connects TRBV27 to TRBJ2-7, with D possibly being TRBD1 (5 bases). With 3 bases removed from V and 2 bases from J, the gap between germline ends came to 20 bases. The CDR3 length is 17 residues. CDR1 is MNHEY, CDR2 SMNVEV, per germline (reference sequence). CDR3 protein: CASSFSLFGAGPYEQYF. The CDR3 DNA follows: TGTGCCAGCAGTTTCTCTCTATTTGGGGCAGGGCCCTACGAGCAGTACTTC.

This clone is a singleton in its sample. This chain connects TRBV19 to TRBJ2-7, with a weak D call TRBD1 (6 bases). The ends were cut back, 5 bases at V and 3 bases at J, with 14 bases in the middle. This CDR3 spans 14 amino acids. From germline, CDR1 is LNHDA and CDR2 SQIVND (reference sequence). The CDR3 sequence is CASSPRDNYYEQYF. In nucleotides, the CDR3 is TGTGCCAGTAGTCCCCGGGACAACTACTACGAGCAGTACTTC.

The chain combines TRBV15 with TRBJ1-1; TRBD1 matches 10 bases. The CDR3 length is 16 residues. Germline trimming cut 4 bases from V and 5 bases from J; bases unmatched to any gene: 10. Germline V gene sequence: CDR1 LNHNV, CDR2 YYDKDF (reference sequence). CDR3 in amino acids: CATSKPGQGVWTEAFF. CDR3 coding DNA: TGTGCCACCAGCAAACCCGGACAGGGGGTGTGGACTGAAGCTTTCTTT.

This chain links TRBV7-9 with TRBJ2-5, with D unresolved. V lost 4 bases and J 4 bases, leaving 4 bases between the germline ends. The CDR3 sequence is 11 residues long. Germline V gene lookup returns CDR1 SEHNR and CDR2 FQNEAQ (reference sequence). CDR3 DNA sequence: TGTGCCAGCAGCTCGGGAGAGACCCAGTACTTC. Protein sequence: CASSSGETQYF.

The rearrangement uses TRBV15 and TRBJ2-3; no reliable D call. The CDR3 extends over 16 amino acids. Germline CDR1 is LNHNV and CDR2 is YYDKDF (reference sequence). V lost 0 bases and J lost 2, with 12 bases in between. CDR3 nucleotide sequence: TGTGCCACCAGCAGAGAACTCGGAACAGTCACAGATACGCAGTATTTT. Translating it yields CATSRELGTVTDTQYF.

This clone occurred once. The CDR3 loop is CASSIGAGGTMNTEAFF. The DNA of the CDR3 is TGTGCCAGTAGTATAGGGGCAGGGGGTACCATGAACACTGAAGCTTTCTTT. The V gene is TRBV19, the J gene TRBJ1-1, with 7 bases that match TRBD1. There are 17 residues in the CDR3. J gave up 0 bases and V 1 base, and 8 bases lay outside the gene matches. Germline V lookup: CDR1 LNHDA, CDR2 SQIVND (reference sequence).

The chain uses TRBV25-1 and TRBJ2-1, with 8 bases aligning to TRBD2. This CDR3 has 15 amino acids. Germline loops: CDR1 MGHDK, CDR2 SYGVNS. V lost 0 bases to trimming and J lost 7 bases; unmatched junction nucleotides: 5. The CDR3 here is CASSEYRAGDNEQFF. The CDR3 DNA reads as TGTGCCAGCAGTGAATATAGAGCGGGAGATAATGAGCAGTTCTTC.

The CDR3 loop is CASSGRRGQGTEAFF. CDR3 DNA: TGTGCCAGTAGTGGCCGAAGGGGACAGGGGACTGAAGCTTTCTTT. The chain has TRBV19 and TRBJ1-1, with 10 positions matching TRBD1. CDR3 length: 15 residues. J lost 5 bases, V lost 5 bases, and 8 bases had no gene match. The germline CDR1 and CDR2 sequences are LNHDA and SQIVND (reference sequence). Filled out from reference TRBV19 and TRBJ1-1, the complete variable domain reads DGGITQSPKYLFRKEGQNVTLSCEQNLNHDAMYWYRQDPGQGLRLIYYSQIVNDFQKGDIAEGYSVSREKKESFPLTVTSAQKNPTAFYLCASSGRRGQGTEAFFGQGTRLTVV.

The chain uses TRBV4-2 and TRBJ2-7; 12 positions match TRBD2. The junction had 6 bases not matched to a gene; V was cut back by 1 base and J by 2 bases. CDR1 LGHNA and CDR2 YNFKEQ come from the germline V gene. There are 17 residues in the CDR3. CDR3 amino acids: CASSQAGTSGFTYEQYF. The CDR3 nucleotides read TGTGCCAGCAGCCAAGCCGGGACTAGCGGGTTCACCTACGAGCAGTACTTC.